This T cell receptor beta chain is drawn from a study of T cell responses to AZD1222 COVID-19 vaccine. The table came from immunoSEQ multiplex PCR; TCRdb's copy has only in-frame clones and leaves some out. In the table there are tens of thousands of clones, around three quarters of which are singletons. The CDR3 spans 13 residues. V gave up 11 bases and J gave up 5 bases; unmatched junction bases: 4. Germline-derived CDR1 and CDR2 are MNHEY and SVGAGI. The J gene is TRBJ1-6, the V gene TRBV6-5, with TRBD1 matching over 9 bases. The sample consisted of peripheral blood, taken 28 days after the second AZD1222 dose. This receptor was obtained from an adult who received the AZD1222 COVID-19 vaccine. The CDR3, as DNA: TGTGCCGTCCGGGACAGGGATAATTCACCCCTCCACTTT. Its protein is CAVRDRDNSPLHF.